This T cell receptor beta chain is from a study of T cells in localized non-small cell lung cancer. Study-wide results and caveats: Among the tissues sampled, uninvolved adjacent lung had the highest T cell clonality, above tumor.

This table comes from immunoSEQ multiplex PCR, and its TCRdb copy is limited to in-frame clones, with some not included. This table holds 9,700 or so clones, 44% found once. Germline V gene data show CDR1 as SQVTM and CDR2 as ANQGSEA. J gave up 0 bases and V 6 bases, and 4 bases lay outside the gene matches. The CDR3 totals 13 residues. Note on this clone: The antigen is unknown.

Sequencing was performed on lymph node tissue, taken before any cancer treatment. The sequence was obtained from a woman aged 40-69 years with stage I lung adenocarcinoma. The chain links TRBV29-1 to TRBJ1-2; TRBD1 aligns across 7 bases. The CDR3 spells CSVPTGTNYGYTF. CDR3 in DNA: TGCAGCGTGCCGACAGGGACTAACTATGGCTACACCTTC.